One and the same sample provided the 25 T cell receptor beta chains below, sequenced in a study of tumor and adjacent non-tumor tissue in lung cancer. A modified ARM-PCR protocol with three rounds of nested PCR amplified TCRbeta. TCRdb analysed the multiplex PCR reads with MiXCR anew, one entry per CDR3 protein. The table has over 60,000 distinct CDR3 sequences, over 75% seen once. This sample's RNA came from whole unsorted tissue. Sequencing was done on a sample of lung tumor tissue. The receptors stem from a woman aged 50 to 60 with non-small cell lung cancer.

On this clonotype itself: Mismatch with germline at one junction end may stem from a read error. The V and J genes are TRBV6-6 and TRBJ1-6; no firm D call. The CDR3 loop spans 19 amino acids. Germline V CDR1 and CDR2: MNHNY, SVGAGI (reference sequence). The CDR3 sequence is CASSYSIQSSGRYNLPLQF. The CDR3 DNA reads as TGTGCCAGCAGTTACTCGATCCAGTCCTCTGGCCGCTATAATTTACCCCTCCAATTT.

Details on this clonotype: One junction end does not reproduce the germline sequence, and a read error may be involved. This chain links TRBV6-6 with TRBJ1-4, with 11 bases identical to TRBD1. Germline CDR1 MNHNY, CDR2 SVGAGI (reference sequence). The CDR3 has 17 amino acids. This CDR3 reads CASRLQGTGGFDEELLF. Written as DNA, the CDR3 is TGTGCCAGCAGATTACAAGGGACAGGGGGTTTTGATGAAGAACTGCTTTTT.

To note about this clonotype: The junction shows a germline mismatch at one end, possibly a read error. The chain is built from TRBV20-1 and TRBJ2-5; D is undetermined. Germline CDR1 DFQATT, CDR2 SNEGSKA (reference sequence). This CDR3 spans 12 amino acids. The CDR3 protein is CCANWLKETQYF. Written as DNA, the CDR3 is TGCTGTGCTAACTGGCTAAAAGAGACCCAGTACTTC.

This clonotype showed up just once. The junction does not match germline at one end; this may be a read error. V is TRBV4-1 and J is TRBJ2-5; unclear D gene. Germline V lookup: CDR1 MGHRA, CDR2 YSYEKL. CDR3 size: 16 residues. The CDR3 loop reads CASSRAKRNGQETQYF. The CDR3 DNA sequence: TGCGCCAGCAGCCGAGCCAAGAGGAACGGTCAAGAAACCCAGTACTTC.

About this clonotype: One end of the junction is discordant with germline, which a read error may explain. This sequence joins TRBV6-2 or TRBV6-3 and TRBJ2-1; D is ambiguous. The germline V gene encodes CDR1 MNHEY and CDR2 SVGEGT. The CDR3 has 12 amino acids. The CDR3 here is CASSLHGDEHFF. The CDR3 DNA is TGTGCCAGCAGTTTACATGGGGATGAGCACTTCTTC.

Comment on this clonotype: Relative to the germline gene, one junction end is altered; a read error may explain this. The chain employs TRBV10-2 and TRBJ2-1; 7 nucleotides agree with TRBD2. CDR3 length: 11 amino acids. CDR1 is WSHSY and CDR2 is SAAADI in the germline V gene. CDR3 nucleotide sequence: TGCGTCAGCTTCGGGGGGAATGAGCGGTTCTTC. This sequence encodes CVSFGGNERFF.

Only a few counts were recorded for this clonotype. One end of the junction is discordant with germline, which a read error may explain. The J gene is TRBJ2-2, the V gene TRBV6-5; tentatively, D is TRBD1 (6 bases). The CDR3 spans 15 residues. CDR1 and CDR2 (germline): MNHEY, SVGAGI. CDR3 sequence: CVSSPDRRRTGELFF. The CDR3 DNA sequence: TGTGTCAGCAGCCCCGACAGGAGGCGCACCGGGGAGCTGTTTTTT.

Note on this clonotype: One end of the junction fails to match germline, which may point to a read error. The chain couples TRBV4-1 to TRBJ2-6; D gene unclear. The germline V gene has CDR1 MGHRA and CDR2 YSYEKL. The CDR3 length is 17 residues. CDR3 in amino acids: CVSSPGLGELGANVLTF. The DNA of the CDR3 is TGCGTCAGCAGCCCCGGCTTGGGTGAACTTGGGGCCAACGTCCTGACTTTC.

With respect to this clonotype: One junction end does not reproduce the germline sequence, and a read error may be involved. This chain links TRBV29-1 with TRBJ2-1; tentative D call: TRBD2 (5 bases). CDR3 size: 12 residues. CDR1 is SQVTM and CDR2 is ANQGSEA in the germline V gene. CDR3 sequence: CSIGSGSNGQFF. The CDR3 bases are TGCAGCATTGGGAGTGGGAGCAATGGGCAGTTCTTC.

Concerning this clonotype: It may be a read error: a sequence one base away is much more abundant. The chain carries TRBV6-2 or TRBV6-3 and TRBJ1-1, with a possible D match to TRBD1 (6 bases). This CDR3 is 12 amino acids long. The germline V gene encodes CDR1 MNHEY and CDR2 SVGEGT. Trimming took 11 bases from V and 7 from J, leaving 17 bases between them. The CDR3, as DNA: TGTGCCGGCAAGCTAGGGACACTTGAAGCTTTCTTT. Residues: CAGKLGTLEAFF.

With regard to this clonotype: Sequence at one end of the junction differs from germline and may be a read error. The J gene is TRBJ2-7, the V gene TRBV20-1, with D possibly called TRBD1 or TRBD2 (5 bases each). The germline V gene has CDR1 DFQATT and CDR2 SNEGSKA (reference sequence). This CDR3 region has 11 residues. The CDR3 sequence: CCAVGDYEQYF. The CDR3 nucleotides are TGCTGTGCGGTGGGGGACTACGAGCAGTACTTC.

The V call is TRBV28, the J call TRBJ1-3; perhaps TRBD1 as D (5 bases). The V and J ends lost 5 bases and 1 base respectively, with 12 bases between them. Germline V gives CDR1 MDHEN, CDR2 SYDVKM. CDR3 size: 15 residues. The CDR3 sequence: CASSRGTRSGNTIYF. CDR3 nucleotides: TGTGCCAGCAGTCGGGGGACTAGGTCTGGAAACACCATATATTTT.

This clonotype was counted only a few times. This chain uses TRBV6-2 or TRBV6-3 with TRBJ2-1; D is tentatively TRBD1 or TRBD2 (5 bases each). The CDR3 totals 14 residues. The germline V gene has CDR1 MNHEY and CDR2 SVGEGT. The CDR3 DNA follows: TGTGTTAGCATTCCATCCGGGGACCGCAATGAGCAGTTCTTC. Encoded protein: CVSIPSGDRNEQFF.

This sequence joins TRBV20-1 and TRBJ2-2; D tentatively fits TRBD1 or TRBD2 (6 bases each). Between the trimmed V and J ends, which lost 6 bases and 1 base, there was a span of 15 bases. The CDR3 is made up of 15 amino acids. Germline V CDR1 and CDR2: DFQATT, SNEGSKA (reference sequence). In DNA, the CDR3 is TGCAGTGCGGGGGGCAGCGAGCTGAACACCGGGGAGCTGTTTTTT. It codes for CSAGGSELNTGELFF.

This clonotype was counted a few times. The junction does not match germline at one end; this may be a read error. CDR3 sequence (DNA): TGCAGTGCTCCCGCGGGAGAGGTTGAGCAGTTTTTC. Its protein is CSAPAGEVEQFF. The chain combines TRBV20-1 with TRBJ2-1; 7 positions match TRBD2. The germline V gene has CDR1 DFQATT and CDR2 SNEGSKA (reference sequence). The CDR3 is 12 amino acids.

This clonotype has only a few counts. CDR3 coding DNA: TGCAGCGTTGTAACTAGCGGGAGTTACTGGGGGGTTGAGCAGTTCTTC. Amino acids: CSVVTSGSYWGVEQFF. The rearrangement links TRBV29-1 to TRBJ2-1, with TRBD2 matching over 11 bases. There are 16 residues in the CDR3. V shed 4 bases, J shed 9 bases, and the junction held 14 bases outside the gene matches. CDR1 is SQVTM and CDR2 is ANQGSEA in the germline V gene.

Details on this clonotype: The junction differs from germline at one of its ends, possibly a read error. The V gene is TRBV20-1, the J gene TRBJ2-3; D ambiguous. The CDR3 length is 12 residues. Germline V gene data show CDR1 as DFQATT and CDR2 as SNEGSKA (reference sequence). The CDR3 here is CCAVHGADTQYF. In DNA form, the CDR3 reads TGCTGTGCAGTACATGGTGCAGATACGCAGTATTTT.

A note on this clonotype: An end of the junction does not agree with germline; a read error may underlie this. The chain combines TRBV11-2 with TRBJ2-7, with D perhaps being TRBD1 or TRBD2 (5 bases each). The CDR3 extends over 17 amino acids. The germline CDR1 and CDR2 sequences are SGHAT and FQNNGV. The CDR3 coding sequence is TGTGCCAGCAGCTTAGTCGTGGGACGCACGGGGCCCTACGGGCAGTACTTC. It specifies CASSLVVGRTGPYGQYF.

With regard to this clonotype: The junction differs from germline at one of its ends, possibly a read error. V gene TRBV20-1 combines with J gene TRBJ2-3; 8 bases match TRBD2. The length of the CDR3 is 14 residues. Germline CDR1 DFQATT, CDR2 SNEGSKA (reference sequence). The CDR3 bases are TGCAGTGTTACGGGGGGGAGAACGTTGGATACACAGTATTTT. Translation gives CSVTGGRTLDTQYF.

A note on this clonotype: At one of its ends the junction is not consistent with the germline gene, which may arise from a read error. This chain connects TRBV4-1 to TRBJ1-5; D may be TRBD1 (6 bases). The CDR3 totals 15 residues. Germline loops: CDR1 MGHRA, CDR2 YSYEKL. In DNA, the CDR3 is TGCGCCAGCAGCCAAGGCGACAGGTACAGTCAGCCCCAACATTTT. Translating it yields CASSQGDRYSQPQHF.

As concerns this clonotype: A read error may produce the germline difference seen at one junction end. The chain has TRBV12-3 or TRBV12-4 and TRBJ2-2; 11 bases are shared with TRBD1. This CDR3 contains 15 residues. The CDR3 DNA is TGTGTCAGCAGTGGACAGGGGGCTGTGACCGGGGAGCTATTTTTT. This sequence encodes CVSSGQGAVTGELFF.

This clonotype appeared once. One end of the junction fails to match germline, which may point to a read error. This chain connects TRBV29-1 to TRBJ2-7; D is tentatively TRBD1 or TRBD2 (6 bases each). The CDR3 covers 13 residues. CDR1 is SQVTM, CDR2 ANQGSEA, per germline. The CDR3 DNA reads as TGTAGCGTTGATGGTAGGGGGGCAGAGAAGCAGTACTTC. It specifies CSVDGRGAEKQYF.

Note on this clonotype: An end of the junction differs from the germline gene, which may be a read error. V and J are TRBV6-6 and TRBJ2-4; tentative D call: TRBD2 (6 bases). Germline V gene sequence: CDR1 MNHNY, CDR2 SVGAGI (reference sequence). The CDR3 has 20 residues. CDR3 protein: CTSSYSVRVLADLAENIQYF. The CDR3 region has the DNA TGTACCAGCAGTTACTCAGTCAGGGTCTTAGCGGATCTAGCCGAAAACATTCAGTACTTC.

This chain connects TRBV7-3 to TRBJ2-5; D gene unclear. CDR3 length equals 12 residues. V lost 2 bases, J lost 4 bases, and 5 bases lay in between. Germline CDR1 SGHTA, CDR2 FQGTGA. The CDR3 here is CASSLVGETQYF. For the CDR3, the DNA is TGTGCCAGCAGCTTAGTAGGAGAGACCCAGTACTTC. Looking up the rest from reference TRBV7-3 and TRBJ2-5 gives the full variable domain: GAGVSQTPSNKVTEKGKYVELRCDPISGHTALYWYRQSLGQGPEFLIYFQGTGAADDSGLPNDRFFAVRPEGSVSTLKIQRTERGDSAVYLCASSLVGETQYFGPGTRLLVL.

In the case of this clonotype: A much larger clone differs from this one at a single base, so this may be a read error. The chain has TRBV7-8 and TRBJ2-1; TRBD1 might be the D (6 bases). V was shortened by 5 bases and J by 9 bases, with 20 bases between the two germline ends. The germline V gene encodes CDR1 SGHVS and CDR2 FQNEAQ. The CDR3 extends over 15 amino acids. CDR3 sequence: CASSLWAGARGEQFF. The CDR3 region has the DNA TGTGCCAGCAGCCTCTGGGCAGGGGCAAGGGGTGAGCAGTTCTTC.